The clone carrying this T cell receptor beta chain showed up just once. Its antigen is unknown. A junction boundary mismatches the germline segment, possibly from a read error. These data are taken from a study of graft-versus-host responses after intestinal transplantation. Overall study: Recipients received multivisceral, liver-intestinal, or isolated intestinal transplants. Induction with anti-thymocyte globulin, then tacrolimus and steroids for around three years, was given to all recipients. Study findings and constraints: Some GvH clones were seen earlier in gut or blood, suggesting intestinal origin. Some patients had graft-donor T cell macrochimerism, and their allografts showed high graft-versus-host to host-versus-graft clonal ratios.

Germline CDR1 is SSHAT and CDR2 is FNYEAQ (reference sequence). The CDR3 consists of 13 residues. Sequencing used immunoSEQ multiplex PCR; TCRdb keeps in-frame clones, though not all of them. Of approximately 49,000 clones detected, around 90% appear once; the ten largest clones hold over 0.55%. Sequencing used unstimulated CD4+ T cells sorted from spleen or lymph node cells, obtained before transplant. The V gene is TRBV7-7, the J gene TRBJ2-1; the D is unclear. The clonotype originates from a human donor who was the organ donor for an intestinal transplant. In DNA, the CDR3 is TGTGCTAGCAGCTTATTACGGTCCAATGAGCAGTTCTTC. This gives the protein CASSLLRSNEQFF.